The sequence of this TCR beta chain was determined in a study of STAT3 mutations in large granular lymphocyte leukemia. Study findings and constraints: In T-cell large granular lymphocyte leukemia, about half of patients showed multiple immunodominant subclonotypes.

With regard to this clone: Antigen specificity is unknown.

V lost 1 base to trimming and J lost 6 bases, with 7 bases between them. The CDR3 spans 13 residues. Germline loops: CDR1 LNHDA, CDR2 SQIVND (reference sequence). TCRdb's table, derived via immunoSEQ multiplex PCR, lists solely in-frame clones and lacks some. The sample includes about 20,000 clones, about nine tenths of them seen just once. This TCR came from a man in his 60s with T-cell large granular lymphocyte leukemia. Some clones in this sample may be carry-over from other donors' samples. The chain couples TRBV19 to TRBJ2-1, with unresolved D. The sequenced material came from peripheral blood mononuclear cells. CDR3 DNA sequence: TGTGCCAGTAGTATAGGGCAGAGCAATGAGCAGTTCTTC. As protein: CASSIGQSNEQFF.